This TCR beta chain was obtained from a study of T cells in Graves' hyperthyroidism and ophthalmopathy. This CDR3 is built from 13 residues. V shed 3 bases and J shed 4 bases, with 9 bases lying between them. Looked up from germline, CDR1 is SGHTA and CDR2 is FQGNSA. This clonotype was counted many times. From RNA transcripts, TCR beta CDR3 regions were amplified. HTBI primers were the set used in a first-round RT-PCR of the TCR CDR3. TCRdb reprocessed the multiplex PCR reads via MiXCR and lists one record per CDR3 protein. In the table there are roughly 240,000 distinct CDR3 sequences, about 16% of which are singletons.

The TCR was taken from a woman younger than 30 with Graves' ophthalmopathy. V usage is TRBV7-2 and J usage is TRBJ2-5; no clear D gene. The sequencing input was blood. CDR3 bases: TGTGCCAGCAGCTTTTCCCCGGGAGAGACCCAGTACTTC. As protein: CASSFSPGETQYF.